These 2 T cell receptor beta chains were all obtained from the same sample, sequenced in a study of cytomegalovirus exposure and HLA in healthy donors. In the PCR, 60 Vbeta and 13 Jbeta primers were used. Here immunoSEQ multiplex PCR was the method, and the copy in TCRdb shows in-frame clones only, minus some. The repertoire holds roughly 150,000 clones, with about four fifths as singletons. Source material: PBMCs. Receptors were obtained from a male donor in good health and CMV-seronegative.

This clone was found many times. The gene calls are TRBV7-6 and TRBJ2-7; 7 bases are shared with TRBD2. This CDR3 is built from 13 residues. V was pared by 1 base and J by 6 bases, with 3 bases of the junction left unmatched. Looked up from germline, CDR1 is SGHVS and CDR2 is FNYEAQ. The CDR3: CASSLGTSTEQYF. The CDR3 DNA reads TGTGCCAGCAGCTTAGGGACTAGTACCGAGCAGTACTTC.

The chain joins TRBV6-6 to TRBJ2-2; the match to TRBD2 covers 12 bases. There are 15 residues in the CDR3. The V segment lost 6 bases and the J segment 6 bases; nucleotides outside the gene matches: 5. The V gene's germline CDR1 is MNHNY and CDR2 SVGAGI (reference sequence). CDR3 region: CASRWTSGTSGELFF. CDR3 DNA: TGTGCCAGCAGATGGACTAGCGGGACCTCCGGGGAGCTGTTTTTT.